This is a list of T cell receptor beta chains from one sample in a study of T cell changes during pregnancy in multiple sclerosis. Repertoires were generated with immunoSEQ multiplex PCR, while TCRdb's copy carries only in-frame clones and drops some. The sample includes about 40,000 clones, around nine tenths of them seen just once. Sequenced material: peripheral blood, taken before pregnancy. These receptor sequences come from a female donor with multiple sclerosis, enrolled in a pregnancy study. The CDR3 runs from the conserved cysteine through the conserved F or W. Fields, in order: D gene, clone size, V gene, J gene, CDR3 DNA, CDR3 protein. The D gene is left open where the match is weak. For some rows the clone size is stated as once, few or many, or as a class when expanded; others skip it.

-	-	TRBV28	TRBJ1-4	TGTGCCAGCAGTCAGGAGGCAACTAATGAAAAACTGTTTTTT	CASSQEATNEKLFF
TRBD1	-	TRBV19	TRBJ1-4	TGTGCCAGAGGGGATTCACAGGGGGGGAGTGAAAAACTGTTTTTT	CARGDSQGGSEKLFF
TRBD1	-	TRBV5-4	TRBJ1-1	TGTGCCAGCAGCTTGGTCCCGACAGGGATGAACACTGAAGCTTTCTTT	CASSLVPTGMNTEAFF
TRBD2	-	TRBV4-2	TRBJ2-7	TGTGCCAGCAGCCACTTATTTCCGGGACTAGCGGGAGGAACGGGAAACGAGCAGTACTTC	CASSHLFPGLAGGTGNEQYF
-	-	TRBV4-1	TRBJ2-5	TGCGCCAGCAGCCGGGGGGGCTTGGAGACCCAGTACTTC	CASSRGGLETQYF
TRBD2	-	TRBV5-1	TRBJ2-1	TGCGCCAGCAGCTCGCTAGCGGGAAGTTACAATGAGCAGTTCTTC	CASSSLAGSYNEQFF
-	-	TRBV9	TRBJ1-2	TGTGCCAGCAGCCCTACTATGACAGACTATGGCTACACCTTC	CASSPTMTDYGYTF
-	-	TRBV19	TRBJ1-5	TGTGCCAGTAGTATCACGACAGGTCGGGATAGCAATCAGCCCCAGCATTTT	CASSITTGRDSNQPQHF
TRBD2	-	TRBV6-4	TRBJ2-1	TGTGCCAGCAGTGTAGCTAGCGGGAGAAAGCAGTTCTTC	CASSVASGRKQFF
TRBD2	-	TRBV12-5	TRBJ2-3	TGTGCTAGTGGTGAAATGGGACTAGCGGGAGGAGATACGCAGTATTTT	CASGEMGLAGGDTQYF
TRBD1	-	TRBV28	TRBJ1-1	TGTGCCAGCAGCGAAATGGGACAGGAGGACACTGAAGCTTTCTTT	CASSEMGQEDTEAFF
TRBD1	-	TRBV5-1	TRBJ1-3	TGCGCCAGCAGCCTATCGACAGGGGCCTCCTTAGGGCAAAACACCATATATTTT	CASSLSTGASLGQNTIYF
TRBD1	-	TRBV5-1	TRBJ2-3	TGCGCCAGCAGCTGGGGGACAGGGGGAGAGACAGATACGCAGTATTTT	CASSWGTGGETDTQYF
TRBD2	-	TRBV5-4	TRBJ2-3	TGTGCCAGCAGCCGCGGGGGGGACACAGATACGCAGTATTTT	CASSRGGDTDTQYF
-	-	TRBV19	TRBJ1-5	TGTGCCAGTAAAGGGGGAAATAGCAATCAGCCCCAGCATTTT	CASKGGNSNQPQHF
-	few	TRBV7-2	TRBJ2-5	TGTGCCAGCAGCTCTAGCCCAGAGACCCAGTACTTC	CASSSSPETQYF
TRBD1	-	TRBV5-1	TRBJ1-2	TGCGCCAGCAGCTTGATGGACAGGGACGTTTATGGCTACACCTTC	CASSLMDRDVYGYTF
-	-	TRBV19	TRBJ2-5	TGTGCCAGTAGTACGGCGGCTCAAGAGACCCAGTACTTC	CASSTAAQETQYF
-	-	TRBV5-1	TRBJ2-7	TGCGCCAGCAGCTGGAGGGAAGCCTACGAGCAGTACTTC	CASSWREAYEQYF
TRBD2	-	TRBV7-2	TRBJ2-1	TGTGCCAGCCGTAAGAGAGGCGGGAGTGACAATGAGCAGTTCTTC	CASRKRGGSDNEQFF
TRBD1	-	TRBV14	TRBJ1-1	TGTGCCAGCAGCCTACACCGGGACAGGTGGTCGGGCACTGAAGCTTTCTTT	CASSLHRDRWSGTEAFF
-	few	TRBV5-1	TRBJ1-2	TGCGCCAGCACAGATTCCTCTGCTGGCTACACCTTC	CASTDSSAGYTF
-	-	TRBV12-1	TRBJ2-7	TGTGCCAGCAGCTTTTCCCCCCCTGAGACAGGCTCCTACGAGCAGTACTTC	CASSFSPPETGSYEQYF
-	-	TRBV30	TRBJ2-3	TGTGCCTGGAGTATCGACTTGACAGATACGCAGTATTTT	CAWSIDLTDTQYF
-	once	TRBV5-1	TRBJ2-3	TGCGCCAGCAGCTTGGGCGAAGGAGCCGCAGATACGCAGTATTTT	CASSLGEGAADTQYF